The clone carrying this T cell receptor beta chain has at least ten counts. Antigen unknown. The data were taken from a study of CD8 T cell repertoires and HIV-1 epitope variants. About the study: Controls were a CMV, EBV and flu peptide pool, Ebola AY9 negative control, and no-peptide well. Study-level findings and limits: Roughly nine antigen-specific TCR beta clonotypes were found; roughly six seemed cross-reactive to variants. No clonotypes responded to the TAALDMSHF plasma variant; about five recognized KF9, one HW9.

Produced via immunoSEQ multiplex PCR; TCRdb's table is partial and in-frame only. The repertoire consists of roughly 100,000 clones, with just under 75% occurring once and the leading ten covering under 30%. Germline V CDR1 and CDR2: LGHNA, YSLEER. V trimming: 0 bases; J trimming: 6 bases; junction bases outside the gene matches: 7. This CDR3 comprises 16 residues. This chain uses TRBV4-3 with TRBJ2-1, with 8 bases matching TRBD2. The sequenced sample was uncultured baseline CD8+ T cells from peripheral blood mononuclear cells (PBMCs). This receptor was obtained from a male donor with HIV. CDR3: CASSQDPAGASNEQFF. CDR3 sequence (DNA): TGCGCCAGCAGCCAAGACCCAGCGGGGGCCTCCAATGAGCAGTTCTTC.